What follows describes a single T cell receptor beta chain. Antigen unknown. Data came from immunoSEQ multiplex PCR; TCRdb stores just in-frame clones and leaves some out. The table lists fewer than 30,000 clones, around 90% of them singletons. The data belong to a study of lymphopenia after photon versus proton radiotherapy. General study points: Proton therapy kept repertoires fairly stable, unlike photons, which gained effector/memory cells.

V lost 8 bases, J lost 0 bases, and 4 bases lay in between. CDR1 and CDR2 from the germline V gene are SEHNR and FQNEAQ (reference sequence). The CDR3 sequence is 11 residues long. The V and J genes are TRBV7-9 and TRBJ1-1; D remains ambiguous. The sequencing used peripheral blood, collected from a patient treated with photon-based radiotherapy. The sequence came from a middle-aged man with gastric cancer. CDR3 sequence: CASALNTEAFF. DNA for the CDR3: TGTGCCAGCGCCCTGAACACTGAAGCTTTCTTT.